Reported below is one T cell receptor (beta chain). Antigen: not known. The data were obtained in a study of a mutant IDH1 vaccine in newly diagnosed glioma. Study summary: Most patients had received both radiotherapy and temozolomide, the prior options being radiotherapy, temozolomide, or both.

TCRdb's copy holds only in-frame clones and misses some; the assay was immunoSEQ multiplex PCR. The sample includes approximately 84,000 clones, roughly 77% of them seen just once. The CDR3 runs 14 residues. The V end lost 3 bases, the J end lost 6 bases, and 11 bases lay between the germline ends. Germline lookup yields CDR1 LNHDA and CDR2 SQIVND (reference sequence). The time point: week 47, end of study. What each vaccine dose contained was 300 ug of mutant IDH1 20-mer peptide, accompanied by topical imiquimod. Sequencing was performed on PBMCs, taken from a glioma patient whose treatment included an IDH1 peptide vaccine. The TCR comes from a man in his forties or fifties with glioma. This chain connects TRBV19 to TRBJ2-2, with D perhaps TRBD1 or TRBD2 (5 bases each). As DNA, the CDR3 is TGTGCCAGTAGTATGAGGGGTAGCCCCGGGGAGCTGTTTTTT. Protein: CASSMRGSPGELFF.